The clone carrying this T cell receptor (beta chain) was observed a few times. Its specificity is not known. Pregnancy or lactation, uncontrolled infections and other autoimmune diseases were grounds for excluding patients. The record originates from a study of Graves' ophthalmopathy and Graves' hyperthyroidism. Study-wide background: Where ophthalmopathy was absent within 18 months of follow-up, hyperthyroidism was stable.

Study-level findings and limits: Blood also harbored most expanded thyroid clonotypes above 0.001 frequency. For separating ophthalmopathy from stable hyperthyroidism, a 13-signature model gave approximately 90% sensitivity and roughly 83% specificity.

Amplifying from RNA transcripts, the study obtained TCR beta CDR3 regions. A first-round RT-PCR used HTBI primers, followed by a second-round multiplex PCR. In TCRdb, the multiplex PCR reads were re-called with MiXCR into one record per CDR3 protein. This sample carries around 520,000 distinct CDR3 sequences, 35% to 45% of them seen once, and the ten largest clones take about 4.2%. The CDR3 is 15 amino acids. The germline CDR1 and CDR2 sequences are LGHDT and YNNKEL (reference sequence). V was trimmed by 2 bases and J by 5 bases, leaving 12 bases between them. Material for sequencing was peripheral blood or thyroid tissue (not recorded which). The chain recombines TRBV3-1 with TRBJ2-2; the D gene could be TRBD1 or TRBD2 (5 bases each). The receptor was isolated from an adult man with Graves' hyperthyroidism. The CDR3 DNA sequence: TGTGCCAGCAGCCAATTTCGGGACCCTACCGGGGAGCTGTTTTTT. Residues: CASSQFRDPTGELFF.